The T cell receptor beta chain under discussion was sequenced for a study of long-term antiretroviral therapy in people with HIV. Study-wide results and caveats: HIV repertoires had narrower CDR3 length ranges than controls. Absence of data on ART adherence, viral resistance or therapy changes was noted. Diversity measured after ART increased yet remained under transplant donor controls.

Of note for this clone: As yet, its antigen is unknown.

Sequencing relied on immunoSEQ assay v3.0, run at survey level. TCRdb's copy holds only in-frame clones and misses some; the assay was immunoSEQ multiplex PCR. The sample lists about 12,000 clones, more than 75% occurring once. Each donor had at least one pre-ART and at least two post-ART PBMC samples. CDR1 and CDR2 (germline): MNHEY, SMNVEV (reference sequence). Losses at the gene ends were 4 bases for V and 0 bases for J; bases not matched to a gene: 4. This CDR3 spans 15 amino acids. The chain links TRBV27 to TRBJ1-1; 8 bases are a match to TRBD1. The receptor's source is a man aged 45-65 years with HIV. The input for sequencing was unsorted PBMCs, taken around 8 years after starting antiretroviral therapy. The CDR3 sequence: CASSSRTGMNTEAFF. CDR3 coding DNA: TGTGCCAGCAGTTCACGGACAGGGATGAACACTGAAGCTTTCTTT.